Sequencing of this TCR beta chain was carried out in a study of preoperative IRX-2 immunotherapy in early breast cancer. This clone is deemed medium-sized. The V segment lost 3 bases and the J segment 4 bases; nucleotides outside the gene matches: 5. CDR1 and CDR2 from the germline V gene are SGHNT and YENEEA. The CDR3 length is 15 residues. Treatment of the sample: preoperative locoregional IRX-2 cytokine immunotherapy. This phase Ib study tested locoregional IRX-2 cytokine immunotherapy given before surgery. The table came from immunoSEQ multiplex PCR; TCRdb's copy has only in-frame clones and leaves some out. Among more than 6,500 clones listed, around 84% were seen once.

This chain connects TRBV11-3 to TRBJ2-2; 7 bases line up with TRBD2. This clonotype originated in a human donor with breast cancer. Sequencing used tumor tissue, obtained after IRX-2 immunotherapy. The CDR3: CASSFREGSTGELFF. CDR3 DNA: TGTGCCAGCAGCTTTAGGGAGGGGAGCACCGGGGAGCTGTTTTTT.